The 6 T cell receptor beta chains listed next were all sequenced from one sample in a study of identical twins. TCRdb independently ran MiXCR on the 5' RACE reads; one entry per CDR3 protein. The table records some 710,000 distinct CDR3 sequences, approximately 6% of them present only once. Sequenced: naive T cells sorted from blood. The origin of the receptors is a man aged 18 to 29 in good health.

The chain is built from TRBV9 and TRBJ2-1, with 10 bases identical to TRBD1. The V gene's germline CDR1 is SGDLS and CDR2 YYNGEE. The CDR3 contains 14 residues. Losses at the gene ends were 4 bases for V and 7 bases for J; bases not matched to a gene: 5. The CDR3 region is CASSTRQGANEQFF. CDR3 nucleotide sequence: TGTGCCAGCAGCACCCGACAGGGGGCGAATGAGCAGTTCTTC.

The V gene is TRBV28, the J gene TRBJ2-3, with TRBD2 matching 9 bases. The length of the CDR3 is 14 residues. The J segment lost 2 bases and the V segment lost 5 bases, leaving 2 bases of the junction unmatched. From germline, CDR1 is MDHEN and CDR2 SYDVKM. CDR3 in DNA: TGTGCCAGCAGTACTAGCGGGTTCACAGATACGCAGTATTTT. It specifies CASSTSGFTDTQYF.

This clonotype has ten or more counts. J is TRBJ2-7 and V is TRBV29-1; unclear D gene. From germline, CDR1 is SQVTM and CDR2 ANQGSEA. Trimming removed 7 bases from V and 1 base from J, with 14 bases in between. This CDR3 is 13 amino acids long. Here the CDR3 reads CSASMGLSYEQYF. CDR3 DNA: TGCAGCGCCTCGATGGGCCTATCCTACGAGCAGTACTTC.

This clonotype was seen a handful of times. The chain is built from TRBV10-3 and TRBJ2-7, with D perhaps matching TRBD2 (6 bases). V gave up 4 bases and J gave up 4 bases, with 20 bases separating them. The CDR3 is made up of 16 amino acids. Germline-derived CDR1 and CDR2 are ENHRY and SYGVKD. This CDR3 reads CAISVRSGGGLYEQYF. As DNA, the CDR3 is TGTGCCATCAGTGTTCGTAGTGGGGGAGGCTTGTACGAGCAGTACTTC.

This chain links TRBV20-1 with TRBJ1-4, with 9 bases aligning to TRBD1. Trimming took 5 bases from V and 6 from J; bases not matched to a gene: 7. Per the germline V gene, CDR1 is DFQATT and CDR2 is SNEGSKA (reference sequence). The CDR3 extends over 14 amino acids. CDR3 coding DNA: TGCAGTGCTGGGGCGGGGACAGGGTATGAAAAACTGTTTTTT. This codes for CSAGAGTGYEKLFF.

The V and J genes are TRBV14 and TRBJ2-5, with 10 bases matching TRBD1. Per the germline V gene, CDR1 is SGHDN and CDR2 is FVKESK. This CDR3 spans 14 amino acids. The V gene end was trimmed by 4 bases and the J gene end by 4 bases; junction bases not matched to a gene: 3. This CDR3 reads CASSPRTGGETQYF. The CDR3 bases are TGTGCCAGCAGCCCGAGGACAGGGGGAGAGACCCAGTACTTC.